This TCR beta chain derives from a study of T-cell memory formation after mild COVID-19. Study overall: TCR clusters were mostly confined to one donor each. Study outcomes and limitations: CD4+ clones that contracted lay mainly in CM and EM; CD8+ ones lay in EMRA. Day 37-peaking second-wave clones had unconfirmed SARS-CoV-2 specificity.

5'RACE primed from the constant segment yielded TCR alpha and TCR beta cDNA libraries bearing sample barcodes and UMIs. TCRdb re-called the 5' RACE reads through MiXCR, storing one row per CDR3 protein. There are over 14,000 distinct CDR3 sequences in the sample; approximately 19% occur only once, and 49% lies in the top ten. The CDR3 is made up of 19 amino acids. The sample holds many counts of this clonotype. Its matching antigen is unknown. This sequence originates from an adult woman who had mild COVID-19 (a few samples of this study predate the infection). Cell type and time point are not known. The rearrangement links TRBV1 to TRBJ2-3; TRBD2 is the table's D call, not checked against the DNA. TRBV1 is deemed a pseudogene. Source material: PBMCs or a T cell subset sorted from them (not recorded which). For the CDR3, the DNA is TGCACCAGCAGCCAAGTCAGGACTAGCGGGGGGGATAGCACAGATACGCAGTATTTT. This gives the protein CTSSQVRTSGGDSTDTQYF.